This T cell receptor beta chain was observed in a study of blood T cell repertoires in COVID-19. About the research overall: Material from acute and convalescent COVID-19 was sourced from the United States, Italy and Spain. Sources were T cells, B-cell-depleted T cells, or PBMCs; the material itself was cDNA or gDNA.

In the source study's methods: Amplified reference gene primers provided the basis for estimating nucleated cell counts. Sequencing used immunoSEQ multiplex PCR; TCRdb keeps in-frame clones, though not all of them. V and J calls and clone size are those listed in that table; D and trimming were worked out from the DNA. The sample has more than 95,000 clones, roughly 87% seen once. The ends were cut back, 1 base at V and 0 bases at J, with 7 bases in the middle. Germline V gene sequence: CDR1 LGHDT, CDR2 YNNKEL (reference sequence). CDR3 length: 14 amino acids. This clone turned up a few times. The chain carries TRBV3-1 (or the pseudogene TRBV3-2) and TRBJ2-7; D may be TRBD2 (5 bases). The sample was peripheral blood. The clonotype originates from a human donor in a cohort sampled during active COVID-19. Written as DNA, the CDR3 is TGTGCCAGCAGCCAAGGGACTGCCTCCTACGAGCAGTACTTC. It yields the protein CASSQGTASYEQYF.